This is a list of T cell receptor beta chains from one sample in a study of T cells after yellow fever vaccination. TCRdb itself ran the 5' RACE reads through MiXCR, one entry per CDR3 protein. Of some 110,000 distinct CDR3 sequences listed, around 7.2% are singletons. The sample here was CD4+ T cells sorted from PBMCs, taken 35 to 50 days after the first yellow fever vaccination. All receptors derive from a man aged 18 to 29 who received the YFV17D yellow fever vaccine. The CDR3 runs from the conserved cysteine through the conserved F or W. Fields, in order: V gene, clone size, D gene, J gene, CDR3 protein, CDR3 DNA. The D gene is left open where the match is weak. Only some rows state a clone size, as once, few, many or a class for expanded clones.

>TRBV5-1|-|TRBD1|TRBJ2-5
CASSWADRARETQYF
TGCGCCAGCAGCTGGGCGGACAGGGCTCGGGAGACCCAGTACTTC
>TRBV7-2|many|-|TRBJ1-2
CASSSTAYYGYTF
TGTGCCAGCAGTTCGACAGCCTACTATGGCTACACCTTC
>TRBV6-2/TRBV6-3|few|TRBD1|TRBJ1-2
CASSLRRDSNYGYTF
TGTGCCAGCAGTTTACGGCGGGACAGTAACTATGGCTACACCTTC
>TRBV7-2|many|TRBD1|TRBJ2-2
CASSSNGQGAGGELFF
TGTGCCAGCAGCTCCAACGGACAGGGGGCTGGCGGGGAGCTGTTTTTT
>TRBV5-6|many|TRBD2|TRBJ2-2
CASSLVRGGARIGELFF
TGTGCCAGCAGCTTGGTACGCGGGGGGGCCAGGATCGGGGAGCTGTTTTTT
>TRBV5-5|many|-|TRBJ2-5
CASSRGLTKETQYF
TGTGCCAGCAGCCGGGGTCTGACCAAAGAGACCCAGTACTTC
>TRBV5-1|many|TRBD1|TRBJ2-1
CASSTGQGSSSYNEQFF
TGCGCCAGCAGCACAGGACAGGGATCAAGCTCCTACAATGAGCAGTTCTTC
>TRBV7-9|many|TRBD2|TRBJ2-5
CASSLGLAGGQESQYF
TGTGCCAGCAGCTTAGGACTAGCGGGGGGCCAAGAATCCCAGTACTTC
>TRBV9|-|TRBD1|TRBJ2-2
CASSVAERGLGGELFF
TGTGCCAGCAGCGTAGCTGAGAGGGGGCTTGGCGGGGAGCTGTTTTTT
>TRBV5-1|many|TRBD1|TRBJ1-1
CASSRGQGRLNTEAFF
TGCGCCAGCAGCAGAGGACAGGGGCGTTTGAACACTGAAGCTTTCTTT
>TRBV10-3|few|-|TRBJ1-2
CAIRPGASVVGYTF
TGTGCCATCAGACCAGGGGCCAGCGTTGTTGGCTACACCTTC
>TRBV6-1|-|-|TRBJ1-1
CASSTVLMVPEAFF
TGTGCCAGCAGTACGGTCCTCATGGTGCCTGAAGCTTTCTTT
>TRBV18|-|-|TRBJ1-5
CASSPTSASNQPQHF
TGTGCCAGCTCACCAACAAGTGCCAGCAATCAGCCCCAGCATTTT
>TRBV20-1|many|TRBD2|TRBJ2-7
CSARWRGATYEQYF
TGCAGTGCTAGGTGGCGGGGGGCTACCTACGAGCAGTACTTC
>TRBV5-1|-|-|TRBJ2-1
CASSFNTNEQFF
TGCGCCAGCAGCTTTAATACTAATGAGCAGTTCTTC
>TRBV15|-|-|TRBJ2-1
CATSRAAWRNEQFF
TGTGCCACCAGCAGAGCGGCGTGGCGGAATGAGCAGTTCTTC
>TRBV27|many|TRBD1|TRBJ2-7
CASSLFSGTGSHEQYF
TGTGCCAGCAGTTTATTCTCGGGGACAGGGAGTCACGAGCAGTACTTC
>TRBV29-1|many|TRBD2|TRBJ2-1
CSMTSGGASSYNEQFF
TGCAGTATGACTAGCGGGGGGGCTAGCTCCTACAATGAGCAGTTCTTC
>TRBV20-1|few|-|TRBJ2-5
CSQTRRETQYF
TGCAGTCAGACACGAAGAGAGACCCAGTACTTC
>TRBV7-2|-|-|TRBJ2-7
CASSLASGQSYEQYF
TGTGCCAGCAGCTTAGCGTCAGGACAGTCCTACGAGCAGTACTTC